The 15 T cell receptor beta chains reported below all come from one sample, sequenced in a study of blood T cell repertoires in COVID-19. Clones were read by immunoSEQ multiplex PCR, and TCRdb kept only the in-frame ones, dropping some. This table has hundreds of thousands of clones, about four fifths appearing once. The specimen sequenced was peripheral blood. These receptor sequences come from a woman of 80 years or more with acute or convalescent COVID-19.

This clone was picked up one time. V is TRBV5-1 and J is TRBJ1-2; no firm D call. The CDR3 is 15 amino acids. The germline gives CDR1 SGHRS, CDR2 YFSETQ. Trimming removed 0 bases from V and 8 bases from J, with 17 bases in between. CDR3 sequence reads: CASSLGAAGPLGYTF. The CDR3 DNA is TGCGCCAGCAGCTTGGGAGCGGCCGGGCCGCTAGGCTACACCTTC. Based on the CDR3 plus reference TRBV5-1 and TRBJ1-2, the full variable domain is KAGVTQTPRYLIKTRGQQVTLSCSPISGHRSVSWYQQTPGQGLQFLFEYFSETQRNKGNFPGRFSGRQFSNSRSEMNVSTLELGDSALYLCASSLGAAGPLGYTFGSGTRLTVV.

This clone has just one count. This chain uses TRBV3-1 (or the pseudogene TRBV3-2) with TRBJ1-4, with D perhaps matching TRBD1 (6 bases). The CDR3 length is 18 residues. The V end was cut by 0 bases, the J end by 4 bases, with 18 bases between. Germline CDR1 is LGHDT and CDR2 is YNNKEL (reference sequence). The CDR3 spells CASSQEGQLSGVNEKLFF. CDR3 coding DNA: TGTGCCAGCAGCCAAGAAGGTCAGCTCTCAGGGGTTAATGAAAAACTGTTTTTT.

The CDR3 is CAWSDSMGARTGELFF. The CDR3 nucleotides are TGTGCCTGGAGTGACTCGATGGGGGCGCGGACCGGGGAGCTGTTTTTT. V usage is TRBV30 and J usage is TRBJ2-2; D perhaps matches TRBD1 (6 bases). Germline lookup yields CDR1 GTSNPN and CDR2 SVGIG (reference sequence). This CDR3 spans 16 amino acids. Trimming took off 1 base at V and 5 bases at J, with 17 bases between the two ends.

The CDR3 here is CASSGGDSTNYGYTF. The CDR3 nucleotides are TGTGCCAGCAGCGGAGGGGACAGCACAAACTATGGCTACACCTTC. The rearrangement links TRBV9 to TRBJ1-2; 7 bases agree with TRBD1. Per the germline V gene, CDR1 is SGDLS and CDR2 is YYNGEE. CDR3 size: 15 residues. V trimming: 3 bases; J trimming: 2 bases; junction bases outside the gene matches: 7.

The CDR3 DNA sequence: TGTGCCAGTAGTATAGATGCACAGGCAAACACTGAAGCTTTCTTT. Protein product: CASSIDAQANTEAFF. This chain uses TRBV19 with TRBJ1-1; D possibly corresponds to TRBD1 (5 bases). This CDR3 region has 15 residues. V was pared by 0 bases and J by 2 bases, with 10 bases between. Germline values: CDR1 LNHDA, CDR2 SQIVND (reference sequence).

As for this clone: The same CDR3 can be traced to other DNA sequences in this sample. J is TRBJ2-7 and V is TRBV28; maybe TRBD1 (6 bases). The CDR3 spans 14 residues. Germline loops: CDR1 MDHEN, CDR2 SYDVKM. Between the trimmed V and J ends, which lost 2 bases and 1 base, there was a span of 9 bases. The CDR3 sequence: CASSLRGQSYEQYF. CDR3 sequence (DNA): TGTGCCAGCAGTTTAAGAGGACAGTCCTACGAGCAGTACTTC.

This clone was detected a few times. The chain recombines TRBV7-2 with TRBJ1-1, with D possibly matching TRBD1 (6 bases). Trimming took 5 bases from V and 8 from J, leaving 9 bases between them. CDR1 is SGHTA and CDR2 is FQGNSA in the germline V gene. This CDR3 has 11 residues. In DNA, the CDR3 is TGTGCCAGCAGCAGAGGACAGGAAGCTTTCTTT. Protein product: CASSRGQEAFF.

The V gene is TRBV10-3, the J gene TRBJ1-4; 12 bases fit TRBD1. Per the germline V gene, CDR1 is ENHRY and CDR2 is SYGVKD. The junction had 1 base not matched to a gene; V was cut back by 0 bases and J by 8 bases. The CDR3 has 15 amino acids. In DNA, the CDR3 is TGTGCCATCAGTGAGTCGGGGACAGGGGGCGAAAAACTGTTTTTT. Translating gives CAISESGTGGEKLFF.

CDR3 coding DNA: TGTGCCAGCAGTGGAGGGACAGGGAAGGGGTATGGCTACACCTTC. It encodes CASSGGTGKGYGYTF. The V and J genes are TRBV2 and TRBJ1-2, with 9 bases identical to TRBD1. The CDR3 runs to 15 residues. CDR1 and CDR2 from the germline V gene are SNHLY and FYNNEI. Losses at the gene ends were 4 bases for V and 5 bases for J; bases not matched to a gene: 8.

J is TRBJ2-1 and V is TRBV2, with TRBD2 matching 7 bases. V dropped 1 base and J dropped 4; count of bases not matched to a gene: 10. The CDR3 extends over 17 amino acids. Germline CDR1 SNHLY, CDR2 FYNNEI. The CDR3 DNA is TGTGCCAGCAGTGAAGGCTGGGTTGGTAGCGGGTACAATGAGCAGTTCTTC. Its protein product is CASSEGWVGSGYNEQFF.

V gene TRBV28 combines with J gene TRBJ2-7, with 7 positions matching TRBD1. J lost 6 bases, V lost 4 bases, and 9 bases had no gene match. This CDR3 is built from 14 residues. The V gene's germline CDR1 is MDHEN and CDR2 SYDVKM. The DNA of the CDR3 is TGTGCCAGCAGTTCACCGGGACAGCCGGGCGAGCAGTACTTC. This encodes CASSSPGQPGEQYF.

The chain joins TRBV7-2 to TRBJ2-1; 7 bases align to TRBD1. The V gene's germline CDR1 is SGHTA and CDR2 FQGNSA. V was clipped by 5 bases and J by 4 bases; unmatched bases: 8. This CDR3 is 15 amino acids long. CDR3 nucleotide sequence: TGTGCCAGCAGCCCCTGGACAGGAGTTTACAATGAGCAGTTCTTC. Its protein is CASSPWTGVYNEQFF.

The CDR3 spells CASSEALGGTGREAFF. CDR3 DNA sequence: TGTGCCAGCAGTGAAGCCTTGGGCGGGACAGGCCGAGAAGCTTTCTTT. This chain uses TRBV2 with TRBJ1-1; 8 nucleotides agree with TRBD1. The CDR3 covers 16 residues. V dropped 0 bases and J dropped 8; count of bases not matched to a gene: 11. The germline gives CDR1 SNHLY, CDR2 FYNNEI.

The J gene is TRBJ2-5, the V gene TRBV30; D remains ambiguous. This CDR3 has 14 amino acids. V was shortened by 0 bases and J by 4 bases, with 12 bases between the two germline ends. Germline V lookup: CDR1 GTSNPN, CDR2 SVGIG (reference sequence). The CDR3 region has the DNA TGTGCCTGGAGTGTACGGGTTAGTGGAGAGACCCAGTACTTC. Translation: CAWSVRVSGETQYF.

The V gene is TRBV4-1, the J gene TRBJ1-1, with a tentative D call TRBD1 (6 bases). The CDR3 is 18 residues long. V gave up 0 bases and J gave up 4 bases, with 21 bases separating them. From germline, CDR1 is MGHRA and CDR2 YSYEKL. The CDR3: CASSQDTGRGVRSTEAFF. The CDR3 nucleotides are TGCGCCAGCAGCCAAGACACAGGGAGGGGAGTGCGAAGCACTGAAGCTTTCTTT.